This TCR beta chain came from a study of beta chain features in type 1 diabetes. Looking at the study overall: Age, gender, cell numbers and subset yield matched between patients and controls. Findings and caveats of the study: Researchers report that Type 1 diabetes patients had moderately but significantly shorter TCRB CDR3s across all four CD4+ subsets.

Germline-derived CDR1 and CDR2 are LNHNV and YYDKDF (reference sequence). V was pared by 5 bases and J by 2 bases, with 16 bases between. CDR3 size: 17 residues. The sequenced template was cDNA made from the entire isolated RNA. Using immunoSEQ multiplex PCR, the repertoire was profiled, and TCRdb retains in-frame clones only, with some absent. The sample holds about 700,000 clones, under 15% seen once. This clone was detected only a few times. Its matching antigen is unknown. The sequence came from a man in his late teens or twenties with type 1 diabetes. The sequenced sample consisted of naive CD4+ T cells from blood. This chain connects TRBV15 to TRBJ2-6; the D gene could be TRBD1 or TRBD2 (6 bases each). CDR3 in DNA: TGTGCCACCAGCCCCCGGGGGCAGGGGACTGGGGCCAACGTCCTGACTTTC. As protein: CATSPRGQGTGANVLTF.